Following are 29 T cell receptor beta chains from one sample sequenced in a study of OX40 agonist ivuxolimab in advanced cancers. Produced via immunoSEQ multiplex PCR; TCRdb's table is partial and in-frame only. Seen here are about 71,000 clones, around 93% observed once, and the top ten hold less than 15%. Sequenced material: CD4+ or CD8+ T cells sorted from blood, taken in a trial of the OX40 agonist ivuxolimab. These receptor sequences come from an adult with an advanced solid tumor such as melanoma, head and neck, liver or kidney cancer.

This CDR3 is CASSFSGELFF. DNA for the CDR3: TGTGCCAGCAGTTTCTCCGGGGAGCTGTTTTTT. The chain has TRBV28 and TRBJ2-2; D gene ambiguous. Between the trimmed V and J ends, which lost 3 bases and 6 bases, there was a span of 2 bases. The CDR3 is 11 amino acids. Per germline, CDR1 MDHEN and CDR2 SYDVKM. Full variable domain (missing parts from reference TRBV28 and TRBJ2-2): DVKVTQSSRYLVKRTGEKVFLECVQDMDHENMFWYRQDPGLGLRLIYFSYDVKMKEKGDIPEGYSVSREKKERFSLILESASTNQTSMYLCASSFSGELFFGEGSRLTVL.

The V gene is TRBV20-1, the J gene TRBJ1-2, with D possibly being TRBD1 (5 bases). Trimming stripped 4 bases from V and 4 bases from J, with 7 bases between. Looked up from germline, CDR1 is DFQATT and CDR2 is SNEGSKA (reference sequence). CDR3 length equals 11 residues. The CDR3 region is CSATGFYGYTF. CDR3 sequence (DNA): TGCAGTGCTACAGGGTTCTATGGCTACACCTTC.

The chain uses TRBV4-3 and TRBJ2-2; 11 nucleotides agree with TRBD2. The germline V gene has CDR1 LGHNA and CDR2 YSLEER. The trim removed 2 bases at V and 10 bases at J, leaving 9 bases unmatched. CDR3 length: 16 amino acids. For the CDR3, the DNA is TGCGCCAGCAGCCAAAGTAGGGCGGGACTAGCGGAGGAGCTGTTTTTT. Translating gives CASSQSRAGLAEELFF.

The chain carries TRBV2 and TRBJ1-4; 9 nucleotides align to TRBD1. V shed 5 bases, J shed 5 bases, and the junction held 6 bases outside the gene matches. The CDR3 is made up of 15 amino acids. Germline lookup yields CDR1 SNHLY and CDR2 FYNNEI. Here the CDR3 DNA reads TGTGCCAGCAGTCAGTACAGGGGGCGGAATGAAAAACTGTTTTTT. It is translated as CASSQYRGRNEKLFF.

The gene calls are TRBV4-1 and TRBJ1-4, with D perhaps TRBD1 (5 bases). Trimming left V 2 bases short and J 7 bases short, with 20 bases between. The CDR3 runs 17 residues. CDR1 is MGHRA and CDR2 is YSYEKL in the germline V gene. The CDR3 protein is CASSQSYGGKLTEKLFF. The CDR3 DNA sequence: TGCGCCAGCAGCCAAAGTTATGGGGGGAAGTTGACTGAAAAACTGTTTTTT.

CDR3 sequence: CASSQEAWGPVKAFF. CDR3 DNA sequence: TGCGCCAGCAGCCAAGAGGCGTGGGGCCCGGTTAAAGCTTTCTTT. The chain uses TRBV4-3 and TRBJ1-1; weak D call: TRBD1 (5 bases). This CDR3 is built from 15 residues. V was clipped by 0 bases and J by 9 bases, with 17 bases between them. Germline CDR1 reads LGHNA; CDR2 reads YSLEER.

This clone occurred once. V and J are TRBV9 and TRBJ2-3; D not resolved. Per the germline V gene, CDR1 is SGDLS and CDR2 is YYNGEE. Trimming shortened V by 6 bases and J by 2 bases, and 16 bases separated the two germline ends. This CDR3 has 15 amino acids. This CDR3 is CASNPEARVTDTQYF. The CDR3 DNA reads TGTGCCAGCAACCCCGAGGCTCGGGTCACAGATACGCAGTATTTT.

The V and J genes are TRBV12-5 and TRBJ2-1; no firm D call. Germline-derived CDR1 and CDR2 are LGHNT and FRNRAP. The CDR3 is 13 amino acids. V was pared by 7 bases and J by 6 bases, with 13 bases between. CDR3 sequence (DNA): TGTGCTAGTGCCGTTGGCCCCCTCAATGAGCAGTTCTTC. Its protein is CASAVGPLNEQFF.

This clone was detected once. The chain is built from TRBV4-3 and TRBJ2-2; maybe TRBD1 (6 bases). CDR1 is LGHNA, CDR2 YSLEER, per germline. This CDR3 spans 14 amino acids. V dropped 2 bases and J dropped 4 bases, with 8 bases sitting between them. DNA for the CDR3: TGCGCCAGCAGCCAACTAGGGGGCACCGGGGAGCTGTTTTTT. This translates into CASSQLGGTGELFF.

The rearrangement links TRBV11-2 to TRBJ2-5; D is undetermined. Between the trimmed V and J ends, which lost 6 bases and 4 bases, there was a span of 12 bases. Germline V lookup: CDR1 SGHAT, CDR2 FQNNGV. This CDR3 has 13 residues. The CDR3 loop is CASSFGRGETQYF. DNA for the CDR3: TGTGCCAGCAGTTTTGGACGTGGAGAGACCCAGTACTTC.

This clone was seen a few times. This rearrangement joins TRBV7-9 to TRBJ2-7; no firm D call. Germline CDR1 reads SEHNR; CDR2 reads FQNEAQ (reference sequence). CDR3 length: 14 amino acids. The germline V and J ends were trimmed by 0 bases and 4 bases, with 10 bases remaining between them. The CDR3 nucleotides are TGTGCCAGCAGCTTAGCGTCGGCAGCTTACGAGCAGTACTTC. Its protein product is CASSLASAAYEQYF.

This sequence joins TRBV7-4 and TRBJ2-3, with 9 positions matching TRBD1. The germline V gene has CDR1 SGHVT and CDR2 SQSDAQ. This CDR3 comprises 14 residues. V lost 5 bases to trimming and J lost 6 bases; unmatched junction nucleotides: 6. The CDR3 loop is CASSPGTGMDTQYF. In nucleotides, the CDR3 is TGTGCCAGCAGCCCCGGGACAGGGATGGATACGCAGTATTTT. Drawing the rest from reference TRBV7-4 and TRBJ2-3, the complete variable domain is GAGVSQSPRYKVAKRGRDVALRCDSISGHVTLYWYRQTLGQGSEVLTYSQSDAQRDKSGRPSGRFSAERPERSVSTLKIQRTEQGDSAVYLCASSPGTGMDTQYFGPGTRLTVL.

This clone was detected once. The CDR3 spells CASAPGRISTDTQYF. The DNA for the CDR3 is TGTGCCAGTGCCCCGGGAAGAATAAGCACAGATACGCAGTATTTT. V usage is TRBV19 and J usage is TRBJ2-3; tentatively, D is TRBD2 (5 bases). V lost 8 bases to trimming and J lost 0 bases, with 15 bases between them. CDR1 and CDR2 (germline): LNHDA, SQIVND (reference sequence). The CDR3 loop spans 15 amino acids.

The CDR3 reads CASTTRGRTYNEQFF. DNA of the CDR3: TGCGCCAGCACCACGCGGGGACGGACCTACAATGAGCAGTTCTTC. J is TRBJ2-1 and V is TRBV23-1; possibly TRBD2 for D (6 bases). TRBV23-1 is reported as an ORF; its role is uncertain. Trimming cost V 7 bases and J 2 bases, with 15 bases left between them. The CDR3 spans 15 residues.

This rearrangement joins TRBV6-6 to TRBJ2-3; no definite D call. CDR1 and CDR2 (germline): MNHNY, SVGAGI (reference sequence). V was cut by 3 bases and J by 4 bases, with 2 bases left in between. This CDR3 spans 11 amino acids. The CDR3 loop reads CASSYPDTQYF. The DNA of the CDR3 is TGTGCCAGCAGTTATCCAGATACGCAGTATTTT.

This clone was seen once. The chain links TRBV4-3 to TRBJ2-1; a possible D gene is TRBD2 (5 bases). Trimming left V 3 bases short and J 5 bases short, with 11 bases between. The CDR3 covers 14 residues. Germline V lookup: CDR1 LGHNA, CDR2 YSLEER. This CDR3 is CASSHPDWDNEQFF. For the CDR3, the DNA is TGCGCCAGCAGCCATCCGGACTGGGACAATGAGCAGTTCTTC.

The genes are TRBV6-5 and TRBJ2-3; no definite D call. The CDR3 length is 14 residues. V was trimmed by 8 bases and J by 1 base, leaving 13 bases between them. CDR1 and CDR2 from the germline V gene are MNHEY and SVGAGI. This CDR3 reads CASCPSSGTDTQYF. The CDR3 DNA reads TGTGCCAGCTGTCCGTCGAGCGGCACAGATACGCAGTATTTT.

The rearrangement joins TRBV4-2 to TRBJ1-5; 8 bases fit TRBD1. Germline loops: CDR1 LGHNA, CDR2 YNFKEQ. Trimming at V came to 2 bases and at J to 8 bases, leaving 11 bases not matched to a gene. This CDR3 contains 16 residues. Here the CDR3 DNA reads TGTGCCAGCAGCCAAATTGTCGACAGGGGAGGGGAGCCCCAGCATTTT. Translated, it gives CASSQIVDRGGEPQHF.

This clone was recorded once. This chain joins TRBV19 and TRBJ2-7, with D maybe TRBD1 (6 bases). CDR3 length: 15 amino acids. Germline CDR1 is LNHDA and CDR2 is SQIVND (reference sequence). Trimming stripped 3 bases from V and 3 bases from J, with 15 bases between. The CDR3 DNA sequence: TGTGCCAGTAGTATTTTGGCAGGGGCCCGCTACGAGCAGTACTTC. The encoded protein is CASSILAGARYEQYF.

This clone was counted a few times. This sequence joins TRBV2 and TRBJ2-4; 11 bases agree with TRBD1. Trimming removed 5 bases from V and 6 bases from J; junction bases left unmatched: 3. The V gene's germline CDR1 is SNHLY and CDR2 FYNNEI. The CDR3 covers 14 residues. CDR3 bases: TGTGCCAGCAGTCGGGGACAGGGGGGAAACATTCAGTACTTC. This codes for CASSRGQGGNIQYF.

The rearrangement uses TRBV28 and TRBJ2-3; 7 bases are shared with TRBD2. J gave up 2 bases and V 7 bases, and 6 bases lay outside the gene matches. The CDR3 has 14 residues. From germline, CDR1 is MDHEN and CDR2 SYDVKM. Here the CDR3 DNA reads TGTGCCAGCAAGGTAGCGGGTGACACAGATACGCAGTATTTT. Protein: CASKVAGDTDTQYF.

This clone appeared a few times. The chain links TRBV28 to TRBJ1-5, with D uncertain. In germline, CDR1 is MDHEN, CDR2 SYDVKM. The CDR3 length is 14 residues. With 6 bases removed from V and 2 bases from J, the gap between germline ends came to 11 bases. DNA of the CDR3: TGTGCCAGCAGCCCCGAGGTGGGCAATCAGCCCCAGCATTTT. It specifies CASSPEVGNQPQHF.

The chain uses TRBV30 and TRBJ2-1; D is possibly TRBD1 or TRBD2 (5 bases each). CDR1 and CDR2 from the germline V gene are GTSNPN and SVGIG (reference sequence). V gave up 4 bases and J gave up 7 bases, with 11 bases separating them. The CDR3 has 12 amino acids. The CDR3 sequence: CAWTGWGNEQFF. CDR3 coding DNA: TGTGCCTGGACGGGATGGGGGAATGAGCAGTTCTTC.

This sequence joins TRBV19 and TRBJ2-7, with D possibly TRBD1 on 6 matching bases. The V end lost 2 bases, the J end lost 5 bases, and 10 bases lay between the germline ends. Germline V gene data show CDR1 as LNHDA and CDR2 as SQIVND (reference sequence). The CDR3 extends over 13 amino acids. CDR3 sequence: CASSIIQGHEQYF. The CDR3, as DNA: TGTGCCAGTAGTATAATACAGGGTCACGAGCAGTACTTC.

The chain couples TRBV9 to TRBJ2-1; TRBD2 agrees at 11 bases. This CDR3 is built from 15 residues. Per the germline V gene, CDR1 is SGDLS and CDR2 is YYNGEE. V trimming: 4 bases; J trimming: 6 bases; junction bases outside the gene matches: 6. The DNA of the CDR3 is TGTGCCAGCAGCCCAGAGGGACTAGCGGCCAATGAGCAGTTCTTC. Residues: CASSPEGLAANEQFF.

This chain connects TRBV6-4 to TRBJ2-2; D gene ambiguous. Germline lookup yields CDR1 MRHNA and CDR2 SNTAGT. The CDR3 contains 13 residues. Trimming stripped 2 bases from V and 5 bases from J, with 6 bases between. As DNA, the CDR3 is TGTGCCAGCAGTGACAAAGGGACCGGGGAGCTGTTTTTT. This sequence encodes CASSDKGTGELFF.

The genes are TRBV30 and TRBJ2-3, with 8 bases identical to TRBD2. After removal of 4 bases from V and 4 bases from J, the junction contained 7 bases not matched to a gene. The CDR3 covers 14 residues. In germline, CDR1 is GTSNPN, CDR2 SVGIG (reference sequence). The CDR3 DNA sequence: TGTGCCTGGAACTCCCAAGCGGGAGCAGATACGCAGTATTTT. The encoded protein is CAWNSQAGADTQYF.

V gene TRBV19 combines with J gene TRBJ1-5, with D tentatively TRBD1 (6 bases). Per the germline V gene, CDR1 is LNHDA and CDR2 is SQIVND (reference sequence). This CDR3 region has 16 residues. V lost 1 base and J 2 bases, leaving 12 bases between the germline ends. The CDR3 DNA follows: TGTGCCAGTAGTATAGCCCGTAGGACAGGCAATCAGCCCCAGCATTTT. Residues: CASSIARRTGNQPQHF.

J is TRBJ2-7 and V is TRBV2; the D gene could be TRBD1 or TRBD2 (6 bases each). V gave up 5 bases and J gave up 0 bases, with 41 bases separating them. This CDR3 comprises 24 residues. The V gene's germline CDR1 is SNHLY and CDR2 FYNNEI. The CDR3 is CASSIDPLGRRDTYPGASSYEQYF. CDR3 nucleotide sequence: TGTGCCAGCAGTATTGACCCCCTTGGACGGCGGGACACCTACCCTGGGGCTAGCTCCTACGAGCAGTACTTC.